These 30 T cell receptor beta chains originate from one sample sequenced in a study of T-cell reconstitution after alpha-beta-depleted transplantation in children. Unique molecular identifiers were incorporated during preparation of the TCRbeta library. TCRdb fed the PCR reads into MiXCR, producing one record per CDR3 protein. The sample has around 250,000 distinct CDR3 sequences; approximately 9.6% are singletons. The material was PBMCs from the stem cell graft donor, obtained from the stem cell graft. Receptors originate from a human donor who donated a stem cell graft to a child with SCID.

This clonotype was observed a few times. The chain recombines TRBV5-1 with TRBJ2-7, with D unresolved. Trimming pared 0 bases from V and 5 bases from J, leaving 9 bases between. This CDR3 has 13 residues. Germline V lookup: CDR1 SGHRS, CDR2 YFSETQ. Written as DNA, the CDR3 is TGCGCCAGCAGCTTGGCCCTGAGGAACGAGCAGTACTTC. As protein: CASSLALRNEQYF. Full variable domain (outside the CDR3, taken from reference TRBV5-1 and TRBJ2-7): KAGVTQTPRYLIKTRGQQVTLSCSPISGHRSVSWYQQTPGQGLQFLFEYFSETQRNKGNFPGRFSGRQFSNSRSEMNVSTLELGDSALYLCASSLALRNEQYFGPGTRLTVT.

A few counts support this clonotype. This chain uses TRBV29-1 with TRBJ1-2, with 9 nucleotides matching TRBD1. J was trimmed by 4 bases and V by 7 bases; bases with no gene match: 7. The CDR3 runs 13 residues. Germline V lookup: CDR1 SQVTM, CDR2 ANQGSEA. The CDR3 protein is CSALQGARYGYTF. The DNA of the CDR3 is TGCAGCGCCCTACAGGGGGCTCGCTATGGCTACACCTTC.

The chain uses TRBV14 and TRBJ1-4; D is unresolved. This CDR3 has 13 amino acids. Per germline, CDR1 SGHDN and CDR2 FVKESK. Between the trimmed V and J ends, which lost 3 bases and 8 bases, there was a span of 10 bases. The CDR3 DNA reads as TGTGCCAGCAGCCATTATTTCCCGGAAAAACTGTTTTTT. Protein product: CASSHYFPEKLFF.

This clonotype was seen repeatedly, ten times or more. The V call is TRBV27, the J call TRBJ2-7; unclear D gene. The CDR3 has 14 residues. The V gene's germline CDR1 is MNHEY and CDR2 SMNVEV (reference sequence). Trimming pared 0 bases from V and 5 bases from J, leaving 11 bases between. This chain's CDR3 is CASSLSGLMNEQYF. CDR3 DNA: TGTGCCAGCAGTTTATCAGGGCTAATGAACGAGCAGTACTTC.

The chain carries TRBV20-1 and TRBJ2-2; a weak D match, TRBD2 (6 bases). V lost 0 bases to trimming and J lost 3 bases, with 14 bases between them. In germline, CDR1 is DFQATT, CDR2 SNEGSKA (reference sequence). CDR3 length equals 16 residues. CDR3 protein: CSARDAGFGDTGELFF. For the CDR3, the DNA is TGCAGTGCTAGAGATGCGGGGTTTGGGGACACCGGGGAGCTGTTTTTT.

CDR3 residues: CSVRQGVSDEQYF. The CDR3 DNA follows: TGCAGCGTTCGGCAGGGGGTCTCGGACGAGCAGTACTTC. This sequence joins TRBV29-1 and TRBJ2-7, with 7 bases lining up with TRBD1. Unmatched junction bases numbered 9, after V lost 5 bases and J lost 5 bases. In germline, CDR1 is SQVTM, CDR2 ANQGSEA. This CDR3 is built from 13 residues.

The chain employs TRBV12-3 or TRBV12-4 and TRBJ2-1; no clear D. Between the trimmed V and J ends, which lost 5 bases and 11 bases, there was a span of 10 bases. The CDR3 consists of 11 residues. The CDR3 DNA reads TGTGCCAGCAGTATCCAGTACAAGCAGTTCTTC. Translated: CASSIQYKQFF.

This clonotype appeared a few times. The genes are TRBV6-5 and TRBJ1-4; TRBD1 might be the D (6 bases). With 2 bases removed from V and 3 bases from J, the gap between germline ends came to 7 bases. Germline V gives CDR1 MNHEY, CDR2 SVGAGI. CDR3 size: 14 residues. In DNA, the CDR3 is TGTGCCAGCAGTTACGGGGGGCCTAATGAAAAACTGTTTTTT. It is translated as CASSYGGPNEKLFF.

There are many counts of this clonotype. V usage is TRBV5-1 and J usage is TRBJ2-3; 10 nucleotides line up with TRBD2. CDR1 and CDR2 (germline): SGHRS, YFSETQ. The CDR3 totals 16 residues. J gave up 3 bases and V 4 bases, and 8 bases lay outside the gene matches. This chain's CDR3 is CASSEDSGGSTDTQYF. CDR3 in DNA: TGCGCCAGCAGCGAGGATAGCGGGGGGTCTACAGATACGCAGTATTTT. The variable domain in full, completed from reference TRBV5-1 and TRBJ2-3, reads KAGVTQTPRYLIKTRGQQVTLSCSPISGHRSVSWYQQTPGQGLQFLFEYFSETQRNKGNFPGRFSGRQFSNSRSEMNVSTLELGDSALYLCASSEDSGGSTDTQYFGPGTRLTVL.

This clonotype was observed a handful of times. The chain employs TRBV24-1 and TRBJ2-5; 8 bases align to TRBD1. Germline V gene sequence: CDR1 KGHDR, CDR2 SFDVKD. CDR3 length: 15 amino acids. The junction had 3 bases not matched to a gene; V was cut back by 1 base and J by 3 bases. The CDR3 sequence: CATSDFNRGKETQYF. The CDR3 DNA follows: TGTGCCACCAGTGATTTCAACAGGGGGAAAGAGACCCAGTACTTC.

J is TRBJ1-1 and V is TRBV10-3, with 10 bases lining up with TRBD1. The CDR3 covers 15 residues. Germline V lookup: CDR1 ENHRY, CDR2 SYGVKD. J gave up 4 bases and V 4 bases, and 6 bases lay outside the gene matches. CDR3 region: CAISVRTGGSTEAFF. CDR3 sequence (DNA): TGTGCCATCAGTGTCCGGACAGGGGGTTCCACTGAAGCTTTCTTT.

This clonotype was detected ten times or more. This sequence joins TRBV10-3 and TRBJ2-5; the match to TRBD2 covers 9 bases. Germline V gene sequence: CDR1 ENHRY, CDR2 SYGVKD. The CDR3 totals 13 residues. The CDR3 is CASSGGPEETQYF. DNA of the CDR3: TGTGCGAGCAGCGGGGGGCCCGAAGAGACCCAGTACTTC.

This sequence joins TRBV18 and TRBJ2-1, with D unresolved. This CDR3 contains 12 residues. Germline loops: CDR1 KGHSH, CDR2 LQKENI. V lost 1 base and J lost 9, with 7 bases in between. The CDR3 DNA sequence: TGTGCCAGCTCACCACAGGAGTTTGAGCAGTTCTTC. Translated: CASSPQEFEQFF. Full variable domain (outside the CDR3, taken from reference TRBV18 and TRBJ2-1): NAGVMQNPRHLVRRRGQEARLRCSPMKGHSHVYWYRQLPEEGLKFMVYLQKENIIDESGMPKERFSAEFPKEGPSILRIQQVVRGDSAAYFCASSPQEFEQFFGPGTRLTVL.

The chain has TRBV29-1 and TRBJ2-6; D is unresolved. Germline-derived CDR1 and CDR2 are SQVTM and ANQGSEA. Trimming pared 1 base from V and 2 bases from J, leaving 3 bases between. The CDR3 extends over 13 amino acids. The CDR3 loop is CSVEVPGANVLTF. The DNA for the CDR3 is TGCAGCGTTGAAGTTCCTGGGGCCAACGTCCTGACTTTC.

There are many counts of this clonotype. The gene calls are TRBV7-9 and TRBJ2-3; unclear D gene. Trimming removed 5 bases at V and 3 bases at J, with 3 bases between. Looked up from germline, CDR1 is SEHNR and CDR2 is FQNEAQ (reference sequence). The CDR3 sequence is 11 residues long. The CDR3 sequence is CASSQTDTQYF. The CDR3 nucleotides read TGTGCCAGCAGCCAAACAGATACGCAGTATTTT.

The chain links TRBV5-6 to TRBJ2-1, with 9 bases matching TRBD2. CDR1 and CDR2 (germline): SGHDT, YYEEEE. The CDR3 covers 14 residues. The V segment lost 5 bases and the J segment 5 bases; nucleotides outside the gene matches: 5. The chain's CDR3 is CASRLAGYNNEQFF. CDR3 in DNA: TGTGCCAGCAGGCTAGCGGGGTATAACAATGAGCAGTTCTTC.

The J gene is TRBJ2-2, the V gene TRBV7-3, with D unresolved. The V gene lost 3 bases and the J gene lost 2 bases, with 7 bases spanning the gap. CDR3 size: 14 residues. Looked up from germline, CDR1 is SGHTA and CDR2 is FQGTGA. CDR3 nucleotides: TGTGCCAGCAGCTTGCTGGCAAACACCGGGGAGCTGTTTTTT. Translated: CASSLLANTGELFF.

The table lists this clonotype with a few counts. The rearrangement joins TRBV7-9 to TRBJ2-7; unclear D gene. The CDR3 totals 10 residues. Per germline, CDR1 SEHNR and CDR2 FQNEAQ (reference sequence). V dropped 4 bases and J dropped 5 bases, with 3 bases sitting between them. CDR3 sequence: CASSWNEQYF. CDR3 DNA: TGTGCCAGCAGCTGGAACGAGCAGTACTTC.

The V gene is TRBV20-1, the J gene TRBJ1-1; 7 bases are a match to TRBD1. Germline CDR1 reads DFQATT; CDR2 reads SNEGSKA (reference sequence). Germline trimming cut 0 bases from V and 5 bases from J; bases unmatched to any gene: 6. There are 14 residues in the CDR3. The CDR3 DNA reads as TGCAGTGCTAGAGATATTTCAGGGGGTACTGAAGCTTTCTTT. Translating gives CSARDISGGTEAFF.

The chain carries TRBV2 and TRBJ2-5; D not certain. Trimming took 4 bases from V and 0 from J, leaving 18 bases between them. This CDR3 spans 17 amino acids. CDR1 and CDR2 from the germline V gene are SNHLY and FYNNEI. The CDR3 here is CASSGVPDGFDQETQYF. CDR3 coding DNA: TGTGCCAGCAGTGGCGTCCCCGACGGTTTTGACCAAGAGACCCAGTACTTC.

The CDR3 spells CATSPKIAGTDNEQFF. The CDR3 region has the DNA TGTGCCACCAGCCCCAAGATAGCGGGGACTGACAATGAGCAGTTCTTC. The V and J genes are TRBV15 and TRBJ2-1; the match to TRBD2 covers 8 bases. Germline trimming cut 5 bases from V and 5 bases from J; bases unmatched to any gene: 11. This CDR3 contains 16 residues. Germline V lookup: CDR1 LNHNV, CDR2 YYDKDF (reference sequence).

This chain links TRBV25-1 with TRBJ2-4, with TRBD2 as a possible D gene (6 bases). The CDR3 extends over 12 amino acids. Germline loops: CDR1 MGHDK, CDR2 SYGVNS. V shed 10 bases and J shed 6 bases, with 13 bases lying between them. The CDR3 region has the DNA TGTGCCACCGGAGGGCAGACAAACATTCAGTACTTC. Its protein product is CATGGQTNIQYF.

The chain is built from TRBV12-3 or TRBV12-4 and TRBJ1-3, with D hard to call. V was pared by 3 bases and J by 0 bases, with 12 bases between. The CDR3 runs 16 residues. The CDR3 region has the DNA TGTGCCAGCAGTTTCGGTGGTCCCTACTCTGGAAACACCATATATTTT. Residues: CASSFGGPYSGNTIYF.

The rearrangement joins TRBV6-1 to TRBJ2-2; D ambiguous. With 5 bases removed from V and 0 bases from J, the gap between germline ends came to 13 bases. Germline V gene sequence: CDR1 MNHNS, CDR2 SASEGT. The CDR3 has 16 amino acids. CDR3 nucleotides: TGTGCCAGCAGTCCAGCAATACCGGCGAACACCGGGGAGCTGTTTTTT. Encoded protein: CASSPAIPANTGELFF.

To note about this clonotype: A much larger clone differs by one base, so this may be a read error. The chain uses TRBV6-1 and TRBJ2-7; D possibly corresponds to TRBD1 (5 bases). V was trimmed by 6 bases and J by 2 bases, leaving 5 bases between them. The CDR3 runs to 11 residues. Germline assignment: CDR1 MNHNS and CDR2 SASEGT. The chain's CDR3 is CASRQAYEQYF. The DNA of the CDR3 is TGTGCCAGCAGACAGGCCTACGAGCAGTACTTC.

This clonotype was picked up a small number of times. The chain uses TRBV4-2 and TRBJ2-5; 10 bases agree with TRBD2. The trim removed 1 base at V and 5 bases at J, leaving 7 bases unmatched. The CDR3 is 16 amino acids. CDR1 is LGHNA and CDR2 is YNFKEQ in the germline V gene. CDR3 loop: CASSQVERGGRETQYF. Here the CDR3 DNA reads TGTGCCAGCAGCCAAGTGGAGCGGGGGGGTAGGGAGACCCAGTACTTC.

This clonotype was counted many times. This chain uses TRBV14 with TRBJ2-7; D unclear. Trimming cost V 7 bases and J 3 bases, with 10 bases left between them. The CDR3 has 12 residues. Germline CDR1 reads SGHDN; CDR2 reads FVKESK. In DNA, the CDR3 is TGTGCCAGCATGGGGATCGGCTACGAGCAGTACTTC. Its protein is CASMGIGYEQYF.

This clonotype was observed many times. The genes are TRBV4-2 and TRBJ2-3; no reliable D call. The V end was cut by 0 bases, the J end by 0 bases, with 7 bases between. This CDR3 comprises 15 residues. The germline gives CDR1 LGHNA, CDR2 YNFKEQ. CDR3 amino acids: CASSQEGSSTDTQYF. The CDR3 nucleotides read TGTGCCAGCAGCCAAGAAGGGTCTAGCACAGATACGCAGTATTTT.

This clonotype was counted a few times. The V gene is TRBV6-5, the J gene TRBJ2-5; D gene uncertain. Germline values: CDR1 MNHEY, CDR2 SVGAGI. Trimming removed 2 bases at V and 7 bases at J, with 8 bases between. This CDR3 has 12 residues. This CDR3 reads CASSYDLVTQYF. The CDR3 DNA is TGTGCCAGCAGTTACGACCTAGTGACCCAGTACTTC.

The chain recombines TRBV5-1 with TRBJ2-3; TRBD2 might be the D (5 bases). The germline V gene encodes CDR1 SGHRS and CDR2 YFSETQ. The CDR3 is 13 amino acids. The V and J ends lost 6 bases and 5 bases respectively, with 13 bases between them. The CDR3 here is CASKSEVRDTQYF. In DNA, the CDR3 is TGCGCCAGCAAGTCGGAGGTGAGAGATACGCAGTATTTT.